This T cell receptor beta chain was documented in a study of a mutant IDH1 vaccine in newly diagnosed glioma. Comments on this clone: Its antigen is unidentified.

Sequencing used immunoSEQ multiplex PCR; TCRdb keeps in-frame clones, though not all of them. The table records roughly 120,000 clones, about nine tenths of them present only once. Time point reported: week 11, during vaccination. Doses of 300 ug of mutant IDH1 20-mer peptide were given with topical imiquimod. Trimming pared 2 bases from V and 2 bases from J, leaving 10 bases between. The CDR3 has 14 amino acids. Germline V gene sequence: CDR1 MNHNS, CDR2 SASEGT. The receptor was derived from a woman aged 50 to 65 with glioma. This chain connects TRBV6-1 to TRBJ2-7, with D uncertain. The sample here was PBMCs, taken from a glioma patient whose treatment included an IDH1 peptide vaccine. The CDR3 sequence is CASSEIRAPYEQYF. CDR3 bases: TGTGCCAGCAGTGAAATTCGGGCTCCCTACGAGCAGTACTTC.